The clone carrying this T cell receptor beta chain was counted many times. Its antigen is currently unknown. The entry originates in a study of spatial heterogeneity in lung cancer. Whole-study context: Sequence detection consistently recorded a greater number of beta-chain than alpha-chain sequences.

In TCRdb, the 5' RACE reads were re-called with MiXCR into one record per CDR3 protein. The repertoire includes roughly 79,000 distinct CDR3 sequences, roughly an eighth of them detected once, and around 4.3% sits in the top ten. Germline V lookup: CDR1 KGHSH, CDR2 LQKENI. This CDR3 is 12 amino acids long. Trimming removed 2 bases from V and 5 bases from J, with 7 bases in between. This sample's time point: sample taken at primary tumor resection. Unsorted whole RNA of tumor, nontumor lung or frozen PBMC was sequenced. The cohort: approximately 66 early-stage, untreated non-small cell lung cancer patients. Overall study results and limits: Ubiquitous expanded tumor TCRs were seen in blood more at resection than at follow-up.

This material consisted of PBMCs, taken at surgery. The chain recombines TRBV18 with TRBJ2-7; TRBD1 is a possible D gene (5 bases). This clonotype was sampled from a male donor with early-stage non-small cell lung cancer. As DNA, the CDR3 is TGTGCCAGCTCACCAGCAGGGAACGAGCAGTACTTC. This sequence encodes CASSPAGNEQYF.